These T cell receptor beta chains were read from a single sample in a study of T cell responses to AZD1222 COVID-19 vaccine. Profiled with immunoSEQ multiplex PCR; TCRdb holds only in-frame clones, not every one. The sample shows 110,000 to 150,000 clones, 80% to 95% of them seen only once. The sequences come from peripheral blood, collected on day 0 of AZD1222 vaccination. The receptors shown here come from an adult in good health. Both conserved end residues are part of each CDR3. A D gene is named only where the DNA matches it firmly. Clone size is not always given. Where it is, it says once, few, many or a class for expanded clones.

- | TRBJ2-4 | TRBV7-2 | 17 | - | TGTGCCAGCAGCGGTCTGGGCGGGGCCCCCCCCCAAAACATTCAGTACTTC | CASSGLGGAPPQNIQYF
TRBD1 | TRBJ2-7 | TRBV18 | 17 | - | TGTGCCAGCTCACCACCGGCCCTGGCGGCAGGGGGCGACGAGCAGTACTTC | CASSPPALAAGGDEQYF
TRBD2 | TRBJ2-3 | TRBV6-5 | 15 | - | TGTGCCAGCAGTTACCTAAGCGGGGGCACAGATACGCAGTATTTT | CASSYLSGGTDTQYF
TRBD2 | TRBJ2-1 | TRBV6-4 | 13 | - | TGTGCCAGCAGGGGAGGGAGAAACAATGAGCAGTTCTTC | CASRGGRNNEQFF
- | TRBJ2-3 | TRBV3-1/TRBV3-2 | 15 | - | TGTGCCAGCAGCCTCTACGCCCGAAAATCCGGTACGCAGTATTTT | CASSLYARKSGTQYF
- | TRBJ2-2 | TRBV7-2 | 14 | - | TGTGCCAGCAGCTTAGGATCGAACACCGGGGAGCTGTTTTTT | CASSLGSNTGELFF
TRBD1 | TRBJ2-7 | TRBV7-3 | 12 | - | TGTGCCAGCAGCTTAGACGGGCAGGGGGCATCCTTC | CASSLDGQGASF
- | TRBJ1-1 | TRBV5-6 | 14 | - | TGTGCCAGCAGCTACAGCGGGATGAACACTGAAGCTTTCTTT | CASSYSGMNTEAFF
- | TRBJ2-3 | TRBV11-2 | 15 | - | TGTGCCAGCAGCTTTTATAGCGGAAGCACAGATACGCAGTATTTT | CASSFYSGSTDTQYF
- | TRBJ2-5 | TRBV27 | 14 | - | TGTGCCAGCAGGGCGGCGGGGTACCAAGAGACCCAGTACTTC | CASRAAGYQETQYF
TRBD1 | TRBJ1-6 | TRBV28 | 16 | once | TGTGCCAGCAGTCCCCGGGTCGGGACAGGTAATTCACCCCTCCACTTT | CASSPRVGTGNSPLHF
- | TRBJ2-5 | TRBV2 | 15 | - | TGTGCCAGCAAGGCCGGACCAATGGCCCAAGAGACCCAGTACTTC | CASKAGPMAQETQYF
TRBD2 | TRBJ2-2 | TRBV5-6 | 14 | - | TGTGCCAGCAGCTATGGCGGGAGGGCCGGGGAGCTGTTTTTT | CASSYGGRAGELFF
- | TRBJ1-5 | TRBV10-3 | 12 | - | TGTGCCATCAGTGAGACGAGGGAGCCCCAGCATTTT | CAISETREPQHF
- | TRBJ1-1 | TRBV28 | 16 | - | TGTGCCAGCAGCCCTCCCCCCATGTTCACGGCCACTGAAGCTTTCTTT | CASSPPPMFTATEAFF
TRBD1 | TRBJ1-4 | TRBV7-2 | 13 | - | TGTGCCAGCGGGCTCGCCAGGGGGGAAAAACTGTTTTTT | CASGLARGEKLFF
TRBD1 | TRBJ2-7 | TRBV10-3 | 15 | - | TGTGCCATCAGAGGACAGGGGAGCATCCGAAACGAGCAGTACTTC | CAIRGQGSIRNEQYF
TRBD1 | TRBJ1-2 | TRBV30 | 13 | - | TGTGCCTGGAACCGGGACAGGGACTATGGCTACACCTTC | CAWNRDRDYGYTF
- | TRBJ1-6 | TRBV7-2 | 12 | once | TGTGCCAGCAGCCGCGTTAGTTCACCCCTCCACTTT | CASSRVSSPLHF
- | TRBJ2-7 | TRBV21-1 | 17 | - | TGTGCCAGCAGCAAAGTGAGGACCTTTGCAGCACCTTACGAGCAGTACTTC | CASSKVRTFAAPYEQYF
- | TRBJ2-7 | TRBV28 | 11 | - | TGTGCCAGTCAGAGAAACTACGAGCAGTACTTC | CASQRNYEQYF
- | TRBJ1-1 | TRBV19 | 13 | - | TGTGCCAGTAGAGATACCCGGAGGACTGAAGCTTTCTTT | CASRDTRRTEAFF
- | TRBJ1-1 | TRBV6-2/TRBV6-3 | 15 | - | TGTGCCAGCAGTGACTGGGGGCAGCTGAACACTGAAGCTTTCTTT | CASSDWGQLNTEAFF
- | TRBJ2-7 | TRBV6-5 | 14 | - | TGTGCCAGCGGTTTGGGACAAAACGCCTACGAGCAGTACTTC | CASGLGQNAYEQYF
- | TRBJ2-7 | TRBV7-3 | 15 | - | TGTGCCAGCAGCTTAAGAACCTACTCCCCCAGGGAGCAGTACTTC | CASSLRTYSPREQYF
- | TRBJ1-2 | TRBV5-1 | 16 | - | TGCGCCAGCAGCTTGAGTGCACGGGGGAGCTCCTATGGCTACACCTTC | CASSLSARGSSYGYTF
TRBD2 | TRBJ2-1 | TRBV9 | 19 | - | TGTGCCAGCAGCATCCCTAGGTGGACTAGCGGGGGCTCCTACAATGAGCAGTTCTTC | CASSIPRWTSGGSYNEQFF
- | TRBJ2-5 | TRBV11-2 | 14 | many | TGTGCCAGCAGCCTAACAGGGAACCAAGAGACCCAGTACTTC | CASSLTGNQETQYF
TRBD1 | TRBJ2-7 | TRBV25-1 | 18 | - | TGTGCCAGCAGTGATCCTCGACAGGGGGCTGGGAGGCCCTACGAGCAGTACTTC | CASSDPRQGAGRPYEQYF
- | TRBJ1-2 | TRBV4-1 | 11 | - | TGCGCCAGCAGCCAAGATGGGGGCTACACCTTC | CASSQDGGYTF
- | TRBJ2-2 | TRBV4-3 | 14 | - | TGCGCCAGCAGCCGAGCCCGGAACACCGGGGAGCTGTTTTTT | CASSRARNTGELFF
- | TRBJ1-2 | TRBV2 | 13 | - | TGTGCCAGCAGTGAAGGGCAGGGTAGTGGCTACACCTTC | CASSEGQGSGYTF
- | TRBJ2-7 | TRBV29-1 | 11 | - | TGCAGCGTTGGAGAATTTTACGAGCAGTACTTC | CSVGEFYEQYF
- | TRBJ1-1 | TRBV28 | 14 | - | TGTGCCAGCAGTTACGGACAGTTTAACACTGAAGCTTTCTTT | CASSYGQFNTEAFF
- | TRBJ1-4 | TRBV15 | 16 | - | TGTGCCACCAGCAGGGGGGGCGGTGGCAGAGGGGAAAAACTGTTTTTT | CATSRGGGGRGEKLFF
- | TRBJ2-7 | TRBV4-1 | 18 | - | TGCGCCAGCAGCCAAGATGGGCGTGAGGGACCGAGCTCCTACGAGCAGTACTTC | CASSQDGREGPSSYEQYF